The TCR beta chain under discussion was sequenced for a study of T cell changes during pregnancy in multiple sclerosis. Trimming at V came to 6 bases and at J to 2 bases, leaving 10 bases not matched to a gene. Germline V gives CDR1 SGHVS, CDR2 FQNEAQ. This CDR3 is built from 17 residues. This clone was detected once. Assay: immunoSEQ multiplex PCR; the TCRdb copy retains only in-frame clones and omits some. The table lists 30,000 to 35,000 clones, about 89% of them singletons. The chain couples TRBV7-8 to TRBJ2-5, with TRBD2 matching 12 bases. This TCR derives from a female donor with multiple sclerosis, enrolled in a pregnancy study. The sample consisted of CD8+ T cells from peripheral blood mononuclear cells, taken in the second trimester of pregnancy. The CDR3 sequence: CASRLSSGTSGQETQYF. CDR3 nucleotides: TGTGCCAGCAGACTTTCATCCGGGACTAGCGGGCAAGAGACCCAGTACTTC.